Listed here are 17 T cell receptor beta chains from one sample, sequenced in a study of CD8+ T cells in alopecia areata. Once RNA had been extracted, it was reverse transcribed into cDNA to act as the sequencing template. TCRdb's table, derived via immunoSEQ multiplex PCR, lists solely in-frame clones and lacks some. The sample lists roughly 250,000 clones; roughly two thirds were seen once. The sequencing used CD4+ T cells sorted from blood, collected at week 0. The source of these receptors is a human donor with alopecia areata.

Here the CDR3 DNA reads TGTGCCAGCAGCTTCCAGACAGGGGGTGGCACCGGGGAGCTGTTTTTT. Protein sequence: CASSFQTGGGTGELFF. J is TRBJ2-2 and V is TRBV5-4; 9 positions agree with TRBD1. After removal of 2 bases from V and 4 bases from J, the junction contained 6 bases not matched to a gene. The CDR3 runs to 16 residues. From germline, CDR1 is SGHNT and CDR2 YYREEE (reference sequence).

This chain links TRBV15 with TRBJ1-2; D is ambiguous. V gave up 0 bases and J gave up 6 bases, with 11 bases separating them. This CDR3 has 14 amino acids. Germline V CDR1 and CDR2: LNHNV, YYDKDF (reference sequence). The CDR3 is CATSRESGFNGYTF. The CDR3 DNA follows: TGTGCCACCAGCAGAGAATCGGGGTTTAATGGCTACACCTTC.

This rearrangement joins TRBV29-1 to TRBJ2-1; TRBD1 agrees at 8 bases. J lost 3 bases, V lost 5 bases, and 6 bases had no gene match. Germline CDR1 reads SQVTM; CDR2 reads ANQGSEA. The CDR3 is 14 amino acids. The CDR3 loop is CSVPGGWDYNEQFF. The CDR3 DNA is TGCAGCGTTCCAGGGGGCTGGGACTACAATGAGCAGTTCTTC.

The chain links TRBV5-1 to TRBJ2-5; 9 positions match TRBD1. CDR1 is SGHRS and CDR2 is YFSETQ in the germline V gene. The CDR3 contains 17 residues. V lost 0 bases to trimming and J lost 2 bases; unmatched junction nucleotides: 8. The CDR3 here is CASSLDPLGQGQETQYF. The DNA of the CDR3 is TGCGCCAGCAGCTTGGATCCTCTGGGACAGGGACAAGAGACCCAGTACTTC.

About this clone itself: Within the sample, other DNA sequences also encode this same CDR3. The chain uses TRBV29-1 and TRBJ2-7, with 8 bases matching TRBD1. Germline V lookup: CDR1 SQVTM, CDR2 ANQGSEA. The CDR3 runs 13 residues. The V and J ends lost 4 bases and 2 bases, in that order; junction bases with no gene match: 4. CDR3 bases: TGCAGCGTTGCAGGGGGACAGGCCTACGAGCAGTACTTC. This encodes CSVAGGQAYEQYF.

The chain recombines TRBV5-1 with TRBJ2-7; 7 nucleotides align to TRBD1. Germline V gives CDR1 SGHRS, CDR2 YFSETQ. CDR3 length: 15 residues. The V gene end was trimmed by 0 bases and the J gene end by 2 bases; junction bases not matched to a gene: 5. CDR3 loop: CASSLGGTATYEQYF. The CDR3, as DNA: TGCGCCAGCAGCTTGGGTGGGACAGCTACCTACGAGCAGTACTTC. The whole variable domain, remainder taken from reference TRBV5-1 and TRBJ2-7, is KAGVTQTPRYLIKTRGQQVTLSCSPISGHRSVSWYQQTPGQGLQFLFEYFSETQRNKGNFPGRFSGRQFSNSRSEMNVSTLELGDSALYLCASSLGGTATYEQYFGPGTRLTVT.

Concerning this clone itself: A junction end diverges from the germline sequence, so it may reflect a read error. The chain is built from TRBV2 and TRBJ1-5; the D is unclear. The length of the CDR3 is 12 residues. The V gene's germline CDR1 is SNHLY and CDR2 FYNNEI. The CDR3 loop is CASCESNQPQHF. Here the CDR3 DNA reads TGTGCCAGCTGTGAGAGCAATCAGCCCCAGCATTTT. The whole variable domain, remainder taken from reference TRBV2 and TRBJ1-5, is EPEVTQTPSHQVTQMGQEVILRCVPISNHLYFYWYRQILGQKVEFLVSFYNNEISEKSEIFDDQFSVERPDGSNFTLKIRSTKLEDSAMYFCASCESNQPQHFGDGTRLSIL.

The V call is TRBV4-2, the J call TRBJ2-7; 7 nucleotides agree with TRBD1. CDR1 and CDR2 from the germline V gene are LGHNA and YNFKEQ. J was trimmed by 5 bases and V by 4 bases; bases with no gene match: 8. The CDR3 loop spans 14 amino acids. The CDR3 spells CASSLAGQVNEQYF. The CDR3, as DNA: TGTGCCAGCAGCCTTGCAGGACAGGTGAACGAGCAGTACTTC.

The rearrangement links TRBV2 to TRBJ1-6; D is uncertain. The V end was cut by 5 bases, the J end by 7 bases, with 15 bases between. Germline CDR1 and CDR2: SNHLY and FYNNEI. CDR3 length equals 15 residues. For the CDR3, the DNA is TGTGCCAGCAGTCCGATAACAGCGGACAATTCACCCCTCCACTTT. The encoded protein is CASSPITADNSPLHF.

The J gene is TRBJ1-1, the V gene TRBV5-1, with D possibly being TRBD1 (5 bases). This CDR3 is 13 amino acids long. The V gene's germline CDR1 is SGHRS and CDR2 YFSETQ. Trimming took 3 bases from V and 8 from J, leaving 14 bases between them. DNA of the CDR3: TGCGCCAGCAGCTACTCCGGGACGGACGAAGCTTTCTTT. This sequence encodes CASSYSGTDEAFF.

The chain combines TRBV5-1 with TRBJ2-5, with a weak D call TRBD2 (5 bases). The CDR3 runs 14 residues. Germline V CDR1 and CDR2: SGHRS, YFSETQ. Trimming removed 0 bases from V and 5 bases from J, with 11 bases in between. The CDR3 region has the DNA TGCGCCAGCAGCTTGGTTGGGGAGTACGAGACCCAGTACTTC. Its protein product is CASSLVGEYETQYF. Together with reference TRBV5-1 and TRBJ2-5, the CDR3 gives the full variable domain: KAGVTQTPRYLIKTRGQQVTLSCSPISGHRSVSWYQQTPGQGLQFLFEYFSETQRNKGNFPGRFSGRQFSNSRSEMNVSTLELGDSALYLCASSLVGEYETQYFGPGTRLLVL.

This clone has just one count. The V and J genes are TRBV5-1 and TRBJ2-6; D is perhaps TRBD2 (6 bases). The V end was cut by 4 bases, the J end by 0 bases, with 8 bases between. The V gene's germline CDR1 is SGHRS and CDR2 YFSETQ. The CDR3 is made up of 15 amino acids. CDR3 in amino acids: CASSGGTSGANVLTF. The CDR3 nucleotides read TGCGCCAGCAGCGGAGGGACCTCTGGGGCCAACGTCCTGACTTTC.

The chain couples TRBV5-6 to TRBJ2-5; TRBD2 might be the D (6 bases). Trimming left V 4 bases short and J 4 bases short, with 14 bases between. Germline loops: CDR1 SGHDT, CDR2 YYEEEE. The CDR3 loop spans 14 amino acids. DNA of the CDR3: TGTGCCAGCAGCCCCGTGGGGGGTTTAGAGACCCAGTACTTC. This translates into CASSPVGGLETQYF.

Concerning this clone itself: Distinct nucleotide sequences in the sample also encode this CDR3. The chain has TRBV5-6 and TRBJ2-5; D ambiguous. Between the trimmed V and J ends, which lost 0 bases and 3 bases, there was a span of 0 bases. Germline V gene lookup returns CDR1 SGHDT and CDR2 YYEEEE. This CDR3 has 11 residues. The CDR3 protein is CASSLEETQYF. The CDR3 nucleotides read TGTGCCAGCAGCTTGGAAGAGACCCAGTACTTC.

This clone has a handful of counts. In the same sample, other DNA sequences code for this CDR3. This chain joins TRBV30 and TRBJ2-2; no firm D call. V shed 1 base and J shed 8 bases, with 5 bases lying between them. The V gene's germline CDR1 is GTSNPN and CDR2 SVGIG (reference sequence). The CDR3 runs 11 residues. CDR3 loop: CAWSGRGELFF. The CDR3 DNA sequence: TGTGCCTGGAGTGGCAGGGGGGAGCTGTTTTTT.

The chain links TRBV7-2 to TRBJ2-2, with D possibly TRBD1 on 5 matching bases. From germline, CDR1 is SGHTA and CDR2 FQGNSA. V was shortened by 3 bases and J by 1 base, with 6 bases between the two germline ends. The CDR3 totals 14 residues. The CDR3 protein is CASSFDRNTGELFF. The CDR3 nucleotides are TGTGCCAGCAGCTTCGACAGGAACACCGGGGAGCTGTTTTTT.

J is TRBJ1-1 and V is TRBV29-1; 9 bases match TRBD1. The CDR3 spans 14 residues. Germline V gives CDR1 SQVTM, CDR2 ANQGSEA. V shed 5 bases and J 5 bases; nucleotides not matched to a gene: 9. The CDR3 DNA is TGCAGCGTTCATTACAGGGGGCAAGGAACTGAAGCTTTCTTT. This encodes CSVHYRGQGTEAFF.